The 27 T cell receptor beta chains in this list originate from one sample, sequenced in a study of blood T cells in healthy people across ages. Together with a sample-barcoded 5' primer, a J-beta primer mix was included in a second PCR lasting about 7 to 11 cycles. TCRdb fed the 5' RACE reads into MiXCR, producing one record per CDR3 protein. The table shows 450,000 to 600,000 distinct CDR3 sequences, with around 27% occurring only once. This sample also belongs to another study, concerning T cells of mothers and their children.

The sequencing sample was made of blood. These receptors were taken from a boy under 10 years old in good health.

CDR3 residues: CASSPSLAGDNEQFF. The DNA for the CDR3 is TGTGCCAGCAGCCCAAGCTTAGCGGGGGACAATGAGCAGTTCTTC. This chain connects TRBV14 to TRBJ2-1; 9 nucleotides align to TRBD2. The CDR3 totals 15 residues. The trim removed 4 bases at V and 5 bases at J, leaving 6 bases unmatched. Germline V CDR1 and CDR2: SGHDN, FVKESK.

This clonotype has more than one count but fewer than ten. The chain has TRBV12-3 or TRBV12-4 and TRBJ2-5, with D uncertain. The tail of the sequence fits TRBJ2-7 better, so the J call may be wrong. The CDR3 covers 12 residues. The DNA for the CDR3 is TGTGCCAGCAGTCCCCTTCTATACGAGCAGTACTTC. It yields the protein CASSPLLYEQYF.

This clonotype came up a few times. The chain has TRBV4-3 and TRBJ2-2, with 12 bases lining up with TRBD2. The germline CDR1 and CDR2 sequences are LGHNA and YSLEER. CDR3 length: 16 residues. V was pared by 4 bases and J by 6 bases, with 6 bases of the junction left unmatched. CDR3 bases: TGCGCCAGCAGCCCCAGACTAGCGGGAGTGGCCGGGGAGCTGTTTTTT. This codes for CASSPRLAGVAGELFF.

The chain carries TRBV20-1 and TRBJ2-5, with TRBD1 as a possible D gene (6 bases). Trimming took 6 bases from V and 0 from J, leaving 17 bases between them. The CDR3 totals 15 residues. Germline-derived CDR1 and CDR2 are DFQATT and SNEGSKA (reference sequence). Here the CDR3 DNA reads TGCAGTGCACAGCATCCGGGACACTACCAAGAGACCCAGTACTTC. It yields the protein CSAQHPGHYQETQYF.

In nucleotides, the CDR3 is TGTGCCAGCAGCCGCGGGACAGGGGGCGCGACGGATGGCTACACCTTC. Its protein is CASSRGTGGATDGYTF. This chain connects TRBV3-1 to TRBJ1-2, with TRBD1 matching 12 bases. This CDR3 spans 16 amino acids. V lost 4 bases and J lost 6; bases outside the gene matches: 9. CDR1 is LGHDT and CDR2 is YNNKEL in the germline V gene (reference sequence). Full variable domain (missing parts from reference TRBV3-1 and TRBJ1-2): DTAVSQTPKYLVTQMGNDKSIKCEQNLGHDTMYWYKQDSKKFLKIMFSYNNKELIINETVPNRFSPKSPDKAHLNLHINSLELGDSAVYFCASSRGTGGATDGYTFGSGTRLTVV.

The V call is TRBV2, the J call TRBJ1-5, with unresolved D. The ends were cut back, 8 bases at V and 0 bases at J, with 17 bases in the middle. The CDR3 contains 16 residues. Germline CDR1 and CDR2: SNHLY and FYNNEI. The CDR3 DNA reads as TGTGCCAGCCGAGAGGGTTACCGATATAGCAATCAGCCCCAGCATTTT. It is translated as CASREGYRYSNQPQHF.

The chain is built from TRBV3-1 and TRBJ1-2; maybe TRBD1 (5 bases). The CDR3 is 13 amino acids. Per the germline V gene, CDR1 is LGHDT and CDR2 is YNNKEL (reference sequence). Trimming removed 1 base from V and 7 bases from J, with 10 bases in between. The CDR3 bases are TGTGCCAGCAGCCAAGGGCAGGGAGCTGGCTACACCTTC. Encoded protein: CASSQGQGAGYTF.

This clonotype showed up just a few times. The chain carries TRBV29-1 and TRBJ1-2; possible D gene TRBD1, 6 bases. The CDR3 is made up of 13 amino acids. CDR1 and CDR2 (germline): SQVTM, ANQGSEA. Trimming shortened V by 3 bases and J by 0 bases, and 8 bases separated the two germline ends. For the CDR3, the DNA is TGCAGCGTTGAGGCAGGGGCTAACTATGGCTACACCTTC. Translated, it gives CSVEAGANYGYTF.

This clonotype was recorded a few times. The chain links TRBV29-1 to TRBJ2-5; D uncertain. V lost 8 bases and J lost 5, with 12 bases in between. This CDR3 has 11 amino acids. Germline values: CDR1 SQVTM, CDR2 ANQGSEA. The CDR3 region has the DNA TGCAGCCACTGGATAGGGGAGACCCAGTACTTC. Its protein is CSHWIGETQYF.

The chain joins TRBV28 to TRBJ2-3; D call uncertain. The CDR3 contains 17 residues. CDR1 and CDR2 from the germline V gene are MDHEN and SYDVKM. The ends were cut back, 3 bases at V and 0 bases at J, with 16 bases in the middle. The DNA for the CDR3 is TGTGCCAGCAGTTTCCCTAGTTTGACAACTAGCACAGATACGCAGTATTTT. Translated, it gives CASSFPSLTTSTDTQYF. Supplemented by reference TRBV28 and TRBJ2-3, the full variable domain reads DVKVTQSSRYLVKRTGEKVFLECVQDMDHENMFWYRQDPGLGLRLIYFSYDVKMKEKGDIPEGYSVSREKKERFSLILESASTNQTSMYLCASSFPSLTTSTDTQYFGPGTRLTVL.

This clonotype was recorded only once. V is TRBV7-8 and J is TRBJ2-2; 7 bases map to TRBD1. The trim removed 6 bases at V and 4 bases at J, leaving 8 bases unmatched. Germline loops: CDR1 SGHVS, CDR2 FQNEAQ. The CDR3 is 15 amino acids. The CDR3 protein is CASSPEGQFTGELFF. CDR3 nucleotides: TGTGCCAGCAGTCCCGAGGGACAGTTCACCGGGGAGCTGTTTTTT.

This clonotype was observed a few times. This chain links TRBV9 with TRBJ2-3, with 11 bases fitting TRBD2. The V and J ends lost 4 bases and 0 bases, in that order; junction bases with no gene match: 7. Germline V CDR1 and CDR2: SGDLS, YYNGEE. This CDR3 spans 17 amino acids. CDR3 nucleotide sequence: TGTGCCAGCAGCCCCGGGACTAGCGGATCTAGCACAGATACGCAGTATTTT. Its protein product is CASSPGTSGSSTDTQYF.

The table lists this clonotype with a few counts. The chain carries TRBV28 and TRBJ1-4; D may be TRBD1 (5 bases). The CDR3 is 16 amino acids. CDR1 is MDHEN, CDR2 SYDVKM, per germline. V gave up 1 base and J gave up 5 bases, with 14 bases separating them. This chain's CDR3 is CASSLFPGAGNEKLFF. For the CDR3, the DNA is TGTGCCAGCAGTTTATTTCCCGGGGCAGGGAATGAAAAACTGTTTTTT.

V and J are TRBV29-1 and TRBJ2-1, with 10 bases matching TRBD2. Germline-derived CDR1 and CDR2 are SQVTM and ANQGSEA. The CDR3 has 15 amino acids. V gave up 7 bases and J gave up 5 bases; unmatched junction bases: 11. CDR3 in DNA: TGCAGCGGCAATCTAGCGGGAGTTCCCAACAATGAGCAGTTCTTC. Protein sequence: CSGNLAGVPNNEQFF.

This clonotype has only a few counts. The chain couples TRBV14 to TRBJ2-1; D uncertain. This CDR3 is 11 amino acids long. The germline V gene has CDR1 SGHDN and CDR2 FVKESK. V gave up 4 bases and J gave up 10 bases, with 8 bases separating them. This CDR3 is CASSPGWEQFF. Written as DNA, the CDR3 is TGTGCCAGCAGCCCCGGCTGGGAGCAGTTCTTC.

The V and J genes are TRBV5-4 and TRBJ2-7; D may be TRBD2 (7 bases). Deletions cut 4 bases from V and 0 bases from J, with 17 bases between. Germline lookup yields CDR1 SGHNT and CDR2 YYREEE (reference sequence). This CDR3 contains 16 residues. CDR3 protein: CASSHGGRAHSYEQYF. CDR3 coding DNA: TGTGCCAGCAGCCACGGGGGGCGGGCACACTCCTACGAGCAGTACTTC. The entire variable domain, with the rest obtained from reference TRBV5-4 and TRBJ2-7, is as follows: ETGVTQSPTHLIKTRGQQVTLRCSSQSGHNTVSWYQQALGQGPQFIFQYYREEENGRGNFPPRFSGLQFPNYSSELNVNALELDDSALYLCASSHGGRAHSYEQYFGPGTRLTVT.

This clonotype was counted a few times. The rearrangement links TRBV6-5 to TRBJ1-1; D gene uncertain. The CDR3 has 14 amino acids. The germline V and J ends were trimmed by 6 bases and 1 base, with 12 bases remaining between them. The germline V gene encodes CDR1 MNHEY and CDR2 SVGAGI. DNA for the CDR3: TGTGCCAGCAGACCCGGACTCTCGAACACTGAAGCTTTCTTT. Amino acid sequence: CASRPGLSNTEAFF.

This clonotype was observed a handful of times. This chain joins TRBV20-1 and TRBJ2-3; 11 bases are shared with TRBD2. Germline V lookup: CDR1 DFQATT, CDR2 SNEGSKA (reference sequence). The CDR3 contains 15 residues. The V and J ends lost 1 base and 4 bases, in that order; junction bases with no gene match: 4. Written as DNA, the CDR3 is TGCAGTGCTAGAGCCCAGGGACTAGCGGCAGATACGCAGTATTTT. Its protein is CSARAQGLAADTQYF.

The V and J genes are TRBV27 and TRBJ1-1; maybe TRBD1 (5 bases). V lost 7 bases to trimming and J lost 5 bases, with 17 bases between them. This CDR3 is built from 14 residues. Germline lookup yields CDR1 MNHEY and CDR2 SMNVEV (reference sequence). CDR3 loop: CASKMEGRGTEAFF. CDR3 coding DNA: TGTGCCAGCAAGATGGAAGGGCGGGGGACTGAAGCTTTCTTT.

This chain links TRBV2 with TRBJ2-2; D may be TRBD2 (5 bases). Germline loops: CDR1 SNHLY, CDR2 FYNNEI. V was trimmed by 10 bases and J by 6 bases, leaving 18 bases between them. CDR3 length equals 14 residues. As DNA, the CDR3 is TGTGCCACCTCTAGAATAAAGGGAGCCGGGGAGCTGTTTTTT. Its translation: CATSRIKGAGELFF.

The sample holds a few counts of this clonotype. The genes are TRBV20-1 and TRBJ2-5, with 7 bases identical to TRBD2. The J call could be wrong; TRBJ2-1 is a better fit for the DNA end. The CDR3 length is 15 residues. Germline V CDR1 and CDR2: DFQATT, SNEGSKA (reference sequence). The CDR3 reads CSAFSPGLQASEQFF. CDR3 in DNA: TGCAGTGCTTTTTCTCCGGGACTACAGGCCAGTGAGCAGTTCTTC.

The chain recombines TRBV29-1 with TRBJ2-5; D might be TRBD1 (6 bases). The V gene's germline CDR1 is SQVTM and CDR2 ANQGSEA. V lost 4 bases and J lost 5, with 20 bases in between. The CDR3 runs to 15 residues. The CDR3 region is CSVVFARGNLETQYF. CDR3 nucleotide sequence: TGCAGCGTTGTTTTCGCCAGGGGAAATTTGGAGACCCAGTACTTC.

This clonotype was counted between two and nine times. The gene calls are TRBV19 and TRBJ1-1; D may be TRBD1 (5 bases). V was clipped by 8 bases and J by 4 bases, with 14 bases between them. Germline V gene lookup returns CDR1 LNHDA and CDR2 SQIVND (reference sequence). The CDR3 loop spans 13 amino acids. For the CDR3, the DNA is TGTGCCAGTGGGACCACTGGCGCCACTGAAGCTTTCTTT. Residues: CASGTTGATEAFF.

This clonotype came up a few times. This chain uses TRBV7-8 with TRBJ2-5; 9 bases align to TRBD1. Germline CDR1 and CDR2: SGHVS and FQNEAQ. J gave up 4 bases and V 6 bases, and 3 bases lay outside the gene matches. The CDR3 has 13 amino acids. Here the CDR3 DNA reads TGTGCCAGCAGATACAGGGGGCGAGAGACCCAGTACTTC. This gives the protein CASRYRGRETQYF.

The V and J genes are TRBV3-1 and TRBJ2-5; a possible D gene is TRBD2 (5 bases). With 6 bases removed from V and 4 bases from J, the gap between germline ends came to 15 bases. This CDR3 has 14 residues. Germline lookup yields CDR1 LGHDT and CDR2 YNNKEL (reference sequence). CDR3 residues: CASSGNAAGETQYF. CDR3 in DNA: TGTGCCAGCAGTGGTAACGCCGCGGGAGAGACCCAGTACTTC.

The chain uses TRBV7-6 and TRBJ2-7; 7 bases match TRBD2. CDR1 is SGHVS and CDR2 is FNYEAQ in the germline V gene. The length of the CDR3 is 15 residues. The ends lost 1 base at V and 4 bases at J; junction bases unmatched: 7. As DNA, the CDR3 is TGTGCCAGCAGCTTAGGGGCTAGCGGAAAATACGAGCAGTACTTC. Translated, it gives CASSLGASGKYEQYF.

This clonotype occurred a few times. The chain uses TRBV20-1 and TRBJ2-5, with a weak D call TRBD1 (5 bases). Trimming shortened V by 2 bases and J by 2 bases, and 12 bases separated the two germline ends. The CDR3 is 14 residues long. CDR1 and CDR2 from the germline V gene are DFQATT and SNEGSKA (reference sequence). CDR3 protein: CSARKGDLQETQYF. For the CDR3, the DNA is TGCAGTGCTAGAAAAGGGGATCTACAAGAGACCCAGTACTTC.